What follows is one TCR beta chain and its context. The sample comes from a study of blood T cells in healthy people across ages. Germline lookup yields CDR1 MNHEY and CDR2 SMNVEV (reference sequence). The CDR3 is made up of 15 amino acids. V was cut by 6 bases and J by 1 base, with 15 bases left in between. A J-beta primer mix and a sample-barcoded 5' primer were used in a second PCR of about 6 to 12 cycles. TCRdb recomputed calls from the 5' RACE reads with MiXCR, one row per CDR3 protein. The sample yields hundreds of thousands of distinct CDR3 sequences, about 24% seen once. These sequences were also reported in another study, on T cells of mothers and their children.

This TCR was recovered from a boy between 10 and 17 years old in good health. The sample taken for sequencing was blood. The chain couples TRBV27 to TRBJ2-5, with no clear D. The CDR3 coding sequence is TGTGCCAGCAGCCCCGGTGAATACGGCCAAGAGACCCAGTACTTC. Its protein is CASSPGEYGQETQYF.